Listed here are 21 T cell receptor beta chains from one sample, sequenced in a study of blood T cell repertoires in COVID-19. Some clones are missing from TCRdb's copy, which holds only in-frame ones; the method was immunoSEQ multiplex PCR. The data contain around 130,000 clones, about four fifths of them seen just once; the ten biggest clones take up 3% to 4%. The sample was PBMCs or T cells enriched from blood (not recorded which). Receptors were obtained from a woman aged 45-60 years with acute COVID-19.

This rearrangement joins TRBV10-2 to TRBJ2-1; the match to TRBD2 covers 7 bases. This CDR3 is 14 amino acids long. The germline V gene encodes CDR1 WSHSY and CDR2 SAAADI. With V trimmed by 0 bases and J by 10 bases, 6 bases remained unmatched. CDR3 sequence: CASSESGGTAEQFF. CDR3 nucleotide sequence: TGCGCCAGCAGTGAGTCGGGGGGGACTGCAGAGCAGTTCTTC.

The chain has TRBV5-8 and TRBJ2-2; 8 nucleotides align to TRBD2. V lost 0 bases to trimming and J lost 5 bases; unmatched junction nucleotides: 6. Germline V CDR1 and CDR2: SGHTS, YDEGEE. The CDR3 loop spans 16 amino acids. CDR3 sequence reads: CASSLGAGVQTGELFF. CDR3 nucleotide sequence: TGTGCCAGCAGCTTGGGAGCGGGAGTACAGACCGGGGAGCTGTTTTTT.

The rearrangement uses TRBV29-1 and TRBJ1-1; D unresolved. Looked up from germline, CDR1 is SQVTM and CDR2 is ANQGSEA. The CDR3 spans 9 residues. Trimming took 7 bases from V and 7 from J, leaving 7 bases between them. The CDR3 sequence: CSAGYEAFF. Written as DNA, the CDR3 is TGCAGCGCCGGCTATGAAGCTTTCTTT.

The V gene is TRBV5-6, the J gene TRBJ2-5, with 7 positions matching TRBD2. CDR1 and CDR2 (germline): SGHDT, YYEEEE. The CDR3 is made up of 18 amino acids. Trimming at V came to 6 bases and at J to 4 bases, leaving 21 bases not matched to a gene. Written as DNA, the CDR3 is TGTGCCAGCACCTCCCGGAGGGACTACGGGCTCCGGGTAGAGACCCAGTACTTC. Translation gives CASTSRRDYGLRVETQYF.

The chain has TRBV18 and TRBJ1-3, with D maybe TRBD1 (5 bases). Germline V lookup: CDR1 KGHSH, CDR2 LQKENI. This CDR3 has 13 amino acids. Trimming took off 3 bases at V and 10 bases at J, with 13 bases between the two ends. Here the CDR3 DNA reads TGTGCCAGCTCACCCGGCGGACAAAGAACCATATATTTT. Translating gives CASSPGGQRTIYF.

The rearrangement joins TRBV4-2 to TRBJ2-1; 8 nucleotides line up with TRBD2. The length of the CDR3 is 15 residues. V dropped 2 bases and J dropped 7; count of bases not matched to a gene: 7. Germline V gene data show CDR1 as LGHNA and CDR2 as YNFKEQ. CDR3 loop: CASSQSAGVFNEQFF. CDR3 coding DNA: TGTGCCAGCAGCCAATCAGCGGGAGTATTTAATGAGCAGTTCTTC.

There are a few counts of this clone. The chain has TRBV4-1 and TRBJ2-7; 7 nucleotides match TRBD2. Per germline, CDR1 MGHRA and CDR2 YSYEKL. V gave up 1 base and J gave up 0 bases; unmatched junction bases: 9. The CDR3 loop spans 17 amino acids. The CDR3 here is CASSQGRGLADSYEQYF. In DNA form, the CDR3 reads TGCGCCAGCAGCCAAGGGCGAGGGCTAGCGGACTCCTACGAGCAGTACTTC.

The V gene is TRBV6-1, the J gene TRBJ2-1, with TRBD2 matching over 9 bases. The CDR3 runs 17 residues. The germline V gene has CDR1 MNHNS and CDR2 SASEGT. J lost 4 bases, V lost 2 bases, and 9 bases had no gene match. The CDR3 region is CASSELLAGDPYNEQFF. In nucleotides, the CDR3 is TGTGCCAGCAGTGAACTATTAGCGGGAGACCCATACAATGAGCAGTTCTTC.

This chain joins TRBV13 and TRBJ1-1; 12 nucleotides match TRBD1. The CDR3 loop spans 15 amino acids. Germline values: CDR1 PRHDT, CDR2 FYEKMQ (reference sequence). V dropped 5 bases and J dropped 5; count of bases not matched to a gene: 6. DNA of the CDR3: TGTGCCAGCAGCCCGGCGGGACAGGGGGCGACTGAAGCTTTCTTT. It translates to CASSPAGQGATEAFF.

This chain joins TRBV6-5 and TRBJ1-1; D may be TRBD1 (5 bases). This CDR3 comprises 16 residues. Germline CDR1 is MNHEY and CDR2 is SVGAGI. V was pared by 0 bases and J by 1 base, with 12 bases between. As DNA, the CDR3 is TGTGCCAGCAGTTACTCCGGGGGACGCAAGAACACTGAAGCTTTCTTT. This sequence encodes CASSYSGGRKNTEAFF.

The gene calls are TRBV7-6 and TRBJ2-3; 7 nucleotides match TRBD1. CDR1 and CDR2 (germline): SGHVS, FNYEAQ. The CDR3 has 17 residues. The V and J ends lost 1 base and 2 bases, in that order; junction bases with no gene match: 9. The CDR3 protein is CASSLDGRQGLTDTQYF. The DNA of the CDR3 is TGTGCCAGCAGCTTAGATGGTCGACAGGGCCTCACAGATACGCAGTATTTT.

This chain links TRBV21-1 with TRBJ2-1; the table calls TRBD1, which could not be checked here. TRBV21-1 is listed as a pseudogene. This CDR3 spans 15 amino acids. CDR3 DNA: TGTGCCAGCACCAAGAGGGGACAGGTCGACAATGAGCAGTTCTTC. Translated, it gives CASTKRGQVDNEQFF.

This clone was seen a handful of times. V is TRBV19 and J is TRBJ1-5; 10 nucleotides agree with TRBD1. CDR1 is LNHDA, CDR2 SQIVND, per germline (reference sequence). This CDR3 region has 15 residues. With V trimmed by 5 bases and J by 6 bases, 7 bases remained unmatched. The CDR3 region is CASSQMTGGVQPQHF. Written as DNA, the CDR3 is TGTGCCAGTAGTCAGATGACAGGGGGCGTTCAGCCCCAGCATTTT. Filled out from reference TRBV19 and TRBJ1-5, the complete variable domain reads DGGITQSPKYLFRKEGQNVTLSCEQNLNHDAMYWYRQDPGQGLRLIYYSQIVNDFQKGDIAEGYSVSREKKESFPLTVTSAQKNPTAFYLCASSQMTGGVQPQHFGDGTRLSIL.

This sequence joins TRBV12-3 or TRBV12-4 and TRBJ2-3; D uncertain. The CDR3 is 13 residues long. V was shortened by 5 bases and J by 5 bases, with 11 bases between the two germline ends. The CDR3 sequence is CASSSQRGDTQYF. In DNA, the CDR3 is TGTGCCAGCAGTAGCCAGAGAGGAGATACGCAGTATTTT.

This clone was recorded only once. V gene TRBV4-2 combines with J gene TRBJ2-1, with a tentative D call TRBD1 (5 bases). The V end lost 2 bases, the J end lost 9 bases, and 8 bases lay between the germline ends. This CDR3 comprises 12 residues. Looked up from germline, CDR1 is LGHNA and CDR2 is YNFKEQ. CDR3 region: CASSQTGSEQFF. The CDR3 DNA is TGTGCCAGCAGCCAAACAGGTAGTGAGCAGTTCTTC.

Only one count was recorded for this clone. The V and J genes are TRBV5-1 and TRBJ1-6; D perhaps matches TRBD1 (6 bases). Trimming removed 2 bases from V and 7 bases from J, with 16 bases in between. From germline, CDR1 is SGHRS and CDR2 YFSETQ. This CDR3 has 16 amino acids. CDR3 residues: CASSLGPGGTNSPLHF. The CDR3 DNA sequence: TGCGCCAGCAGCTTAGGTCCTGGGGGCACCAATTCACCCCTCCACTTT.

This clone was detected only a few times. This sequence joins TRBV11-2 and TRBJ1-5; TRBD1 agrees at 9 bases. The J segment lost 7 bases and the V segment lost 5 bases, leaving 3 bases of the junction unmatched. The length of the CDR3 is 13 residues. The V gene's germline CDR1 is SGHAT and CDR2 FQNNGV. CDR3 DNA: TGTGCCAGCAGCCGGGACAGGGAGCAGCCCCAGCATTTT. Translated: CASSRDREQPQHF. Full variable domain (missing parts from reference TRBV11-2 and TRBJ1-5): EAGVAQSPRYKIIEKRQSVAFWCNPISGHATLYWYQQILGQGPKLLIQFQNNGVVDDSQLPKDRFSAERLKGVDSTLKIQPAKLEDSAVYLCASSRDREQPQHFGDGTRLSIL.

This clone was counted a few times. The V and J genes are TRBV11-2 and TRBJ2-7; TRBD1 agrees at 10 bases. Germline lookup yields CDR1 SGHAT and CDR2 FQNNGV. The CDR3 extends over 13 amino acids. The junction had 1 base not matched to a gene; V was cut back by 5 bases and J by 3 bases. In nucleotides, the CDR3 is TGTGCCAGCAGCCGGACAGGGGGCTACGAGCAGTACTTC. This codes for CASSRTGGYEQYF.

The chain combines TRBV7-8 with TRBJ2-1, with 12 bases matching TRBD2. J lost 8 bases, V lost 6 bases, and 8 bases had no gene match. Germline CDR1 and CDR2: SGHVS and FQNEAQ. The CDR3 has 15 amino acids. CDR3 DNA sequence: TGTGCCAGCAGATCCCTAGCGGGAGGGGAGGATGAGCAGTTCTTC. It encodes CASRSLAGGEDEQFF.

The V gene is TRBV6-1, the J gene TRBJ1-2; 12 bases line up with TRBD1. The V segment lost 0 bases and the J segment 7 bases; nucleotides outside the gene matches: 9. The CDR3 has 17 residues. Germline V gene sequence: CDR1 MNHNS, CDR2 SASEGT. Written as DNA, the CDR3 is TGTGCCAGCAGTGAAGCGCTTCGGGGACAGGGGGCTTCTGGCTACACCTTC. Translated, it gives CASSEALRGQGASGYTF.

The V and J genes are TRBV7-2 and TRBJ2-1; maybe TRBD2 (6 bases). The CDR3 runs 15 residues. The V end lost 0 bases, the J end lost 2 bases, and 8 bases lay between the germline ends. Per the germline V gene, CDR1 is SGHTA and CDR2 is FQGNSA. DNA of the CDR3: TGTGCCAGCAGCTTAGCGTCGGGAGCCTACAATGAGCAGTTCTTC. It yields the protein CASSLASGAYNEQFF.